A selection of T cell receptor beta chains follows, all from one sample in a study of cytomegalovirus exposure and HLA in healthy donors. Clones were sequenced by immunoSEQ multiplex PCR, and TCRdb holds only the in-frame ones, with some missing. This sample yields approximately 290,000 clones, of which about 80% are seen a single time; around 0.33% belongs to the top ten. Sequencing was performed on PBMCs. The receptors were gathered from a girl aged 2 to 10 in good health and CMV-seronegative. The CDR3 runs from the conserved cysteine through the conserved F or W. A D gene is named only where the DNA matches it firmly. For some rows the clone size is stated as once, few or many, or as a class when expanded; others skip it.

V,size,D,J,DNA,CDR3
TRBV9,-,-,TRBJ2-2,TGTGCCAGCAGCGCCACGAGCACCGGGGAGCTGTTTTTT,CASSATSTGELFF
TRBV19,-,TRBD2,TRBJ2-4,TGTGCCAGTAGTATGGGACTAGCGGGAGTTGGAATTCAGTACTTC,CASSMGLAGVGIQYF
TRBV9,-,TRBD1,TRBJ1-2,TGTGCCAGCAGCGCCGGATCCGGACAGGGAAACGGCTACACCTTC,CASSAGSGQGNGYTF
TRBV29-1,-,-,TRBJ2-3,TGCAGCGTTGGACGGGTACCAGGGGACCAGAGTACGCAGTATTTT,CSVGRVPGDQSTQYF
TRBV7-9,-,-,TRBJ2-7,TGTGCCAGCAGCTTGTGGGACACCAAAGGGCACGAGCAGTACTTC,CASSLWDTKGHEQYF
TRBV28,-,TRBD1,TRBJ1-2,TGTGCCAGCAGTTTAGGGACAGGGGGGTTCTATGGCTACACCTTC,CASSLGTGGFYGYTF
TRBV5-6,-,-,TRBJ2-1,TGTGCCAGCAGCTTGACGGGATCTCAGCACAATGAGCAGTTCTTC,CASSLTGSQHNEQFF
TRBV10-3,-,TRBD2,TRBJ2-3,TGTGCCATCAGCGGGGGGGCTAGCACAGATACGCAGTATTTT,CAISGGASTDTQYF
TRBV11-3,-,TRBD1,TRBJ2-7,TGTGCCAGCAGCTTACGACAGGGCTCCTACTACGAGCAGTACTTC,CASSLRQGSYYEQYF
TRBV6-6,-,TRBD2,TRBJ2-2,TGTGCCAGCAGCCGCCGACGGGGGGCGAACACCGGGGAGCTGTTTTTT,CASSRRRGANTGELFF
TRBV11-2,-,TRBD1,TRBJ1-2,TGTGCCAGCAGCTTAGTTGGGGTTTATGTCAGGGGGTGGGCCTATGGCTACACCTTC,CASSLVGVYVRGWAYGYTF
TRBV5-1,-,TRBD2,TRBJ2-5,TGCGCCAGCAGCTCGGGGACTAGTGGATGGGAGACCCAGTACTTC,CASSSGTSGWETQYF
TRBV5-1,-,TRBD1,TRBJ2-1,TGCGCCAGCAGCTCAACCGGGACAGGGTCAAGCTCCTACAATGAGCAGTTCTTC,CASSSTGTGSSSYNEQFF
TRBV19,once,-,TRBJ1-1,TGTGCCAGTAGTATATTCCCGACAGGTGAAGCTTTCTTT,CASSIFPTGEAFF
TRBV9,-,TRBD1,TRBJ1-2,TGTGCCAGCAGCGTAGTAACAGGGGGGAACATCTATGGCTACACCTTC,CASSVVTGGNIYGYTF
TRBV18,-,-,TRBJ1-2,TGTGCCAGCTCACCTACCCTCGGGTGGATCTATGGCTACACCTTC,CASSPTLGWIYGYTF
TRBV19,-,-,TRBJ1-2,TGTGCCAGTAGGGGCAAAGACGACTATGGCTACACCTTC,CASRGKDDYGYTF
TRBV28,-,-,TRBJ1-1,TGTGCCAGCAGCGTTCCGCGAGGAGCTTTCTTT,CASSVPRGAFF
TRBV5-1,once,-,TRBJ1-3,TGCGCCAGCAGCTTGGGCGCAGGGGCGCGAAACACCATATATTTT,CASSLGAGARNTIYF